The source of this T cell receptor (beta chain) is a study of blood T cells in healthy people across ages. The CDR3 loop spans 15 amino acids. Losses at the gene ends were 3 bases for V and 5 bases for J; bases not matched to a gene: 5. Germline CDR1 is SGHAT and CDR2 is FQNNGV. Per individual sample, total RNA of at least 5.5 micrograms was extracted. Through a sample-barcoded 5' primer and a J-beta primer mix, a second PCR was run for roughly 6 to 11 cycles. TCRdb recomputed calls from the 5' RACE reads with MiXCR, one row per CDR3 protein. The table has 450,000 to 600,000 distinct CDR3 sequences, about a quarter seen once; the top ten hold approximately 3.6%. Separately, the same data were catalogued under a study of T cells of mothers and their children.

The chain carries TRBV11-2 and TRBJ2-5; TRBD2 agrees at 11 bases. The sequence came from a boy aged 2 to 10 in good health. The sequenced sample was blood. The CDR3 bases are TGTGCCAGCAGCTTTACTAGCGGGGGCGGGGAGACCCAGTACTTC. This encodes CASSFTSGGGETQYF.